This TCR beta chain was profiled in a study of Graves' ophthalmopathy and Graves' hyperthyroidism (dated by TCRdb to 2017 to 2018). Turning to the overall study: Stable hyperthyroidism was defined as no progression to ophthalmopathy within 18 months of follow-up. An independent validation cohort comprised about 20 hyperthyroidism patients and around 16 patients who later progressed from hyperthyroidism to ophthalmopathy. A discovery set of 95 to 100 patients (approximately 45 ophthalmopathy, 57 stable hyperthyroidism) was enrolled to explore V-J signatures distinguishing ophthalmopathy from hyperthyroidism. Following sample collection, hyperthyroidism patients were given methimazole at a starting dose of 30 mg daily, and ophthalmopathy patients were given high-dose intravenous methylprednisolone. In about six hyperthyroidism patients, the T-cell repertoires found in thyroid tissue were compared with those found in blood. In total, approximately 140 blood samples were TCR-sequenced: under 45 ophthalmopathy, some 72 hyperthyroidism and roughly 17 hyperthyroidism-to-ophthalmopathy patients. The study used signatures of the TCR beta repertoire to tell Graves' ophthalmopathy apart from Graves' hyperthyroidism and to predict which patients would progress to ophthalmopathy. Overall study outcomes, separate from this receptor: Most expanded thyroid clonotypes with frequency above 0.001 were also detected in blood, suggesting blood repertoires may reflect the thyroid immune response. No statistical method was used to predetermine the sample size, and group allocation was not hidden from the investigators. In cross-validation, the 13-signature model distinguished ophthalmopathy from stable hyperthyroidism with around 90% sensitivity and 81.08% specificity, while in the test set the corresponding values were roughly 80% and 75%. In validation, the model predicted ophthalmopathy progression with 55% to 71% sensitivity and roughly 72% specificity; roughly 12 predicted patients were CT-confirmed with GO in a median of around 6.5 months.

This clonotype was seen only a few times. This clone's antigen is unknown. One end of the junction does not line up with germline, which may come from a read error. For repertoire sequencing, the TCR beta CDR3 regions were amplified from RNA transcripts. HTBI primers and the Qiagen OneStep RT-PCR kit were used in a first-round RT-PCR, which was followed by a second-round multiplex PCR, size selection and purification. Libraries were sequenced on an Illumina HiSeq2000 using paired-end 100 bp reads. Per the original workflow: SOAPnuke was used to process the reads, throwing out any read that had adapters, had uncalled bases, had a mean Phred below 15, or lacked an exact constant-primer or identifier match. COPE v1.2.5 was used to merge high-quality paired reads. Each unique nucleotide sequence was defined as a clonotype, and clonotypes were aligned to IMGT TRB V, D and J references with MiTCR v1.1. Only V-J combinations with frequency above 0.0001 were analysed, covering over 98% of repertoires. For each V-J combination, a TCR clonal expansion and chaos score was defined as F50 clonal expansion divided by the chaos observed in the TCRdist matrix. Welch's t-statistics and random forest were used to narrow the features down to 13 V-J combinations, which were then fed into a naive Bayes classifier. The similarity between thyroid and blood repertoires was quantified using the Morisita-Horn index. TCRdb reprocessing: public reads trimmed at Q25 with fastp, clones called with MiXCR, in-frame beta chains kept. CDR3 protein sequences are deduplicated, and each keeps its most common genes and DNA. V and J calls and clone size were set by TCRdb, not the authors. In all, the sample holds 500,000 to 600,000 distinct CDR3 sequences, and less than 45% of those were seen once. Approximately 4.1% of the sample is taken by the ten largest.

From the cysteine through the phenylalanine, the CDR3 covers 16 amino acids. The read is trimmed to its CDR3 DNA, 48 bases read in frame from base 1. Hyperthyroidism patients were newly diagnosed, were aged 18 to 65 years, and had a disease duration under 2 months. Patients were excluded if they had other autoimmune diseases, uncontrolled infections, pregnancy or lactation. Diagnosis relied on clinical symptoms, serum thyroxine, TRAb, thyroid ultrasound and orbital computed tomography. Total RNA was extracted using Trizol reagent, and RNA quality was checked on an Agilent 2100 Bioanalyzer. The chain was built from TRBV12-3 or TRBV12-4 and TRBJ2-7, with 10 central nucleotides matching TRBD1. The receptor's source is an adult man with Graves' hyperthyroidism. Sequencing was done on a sample of peripheral blood or thyroid tissue (not recorded which). The CDR3 sequence is CAGSPAGDRGTYEQYF. The nucleotide sequence is given as TGTGCCGGCAGCCCCGCAGGGGACAGGGGAACCTACGAGCAGTACTTC.